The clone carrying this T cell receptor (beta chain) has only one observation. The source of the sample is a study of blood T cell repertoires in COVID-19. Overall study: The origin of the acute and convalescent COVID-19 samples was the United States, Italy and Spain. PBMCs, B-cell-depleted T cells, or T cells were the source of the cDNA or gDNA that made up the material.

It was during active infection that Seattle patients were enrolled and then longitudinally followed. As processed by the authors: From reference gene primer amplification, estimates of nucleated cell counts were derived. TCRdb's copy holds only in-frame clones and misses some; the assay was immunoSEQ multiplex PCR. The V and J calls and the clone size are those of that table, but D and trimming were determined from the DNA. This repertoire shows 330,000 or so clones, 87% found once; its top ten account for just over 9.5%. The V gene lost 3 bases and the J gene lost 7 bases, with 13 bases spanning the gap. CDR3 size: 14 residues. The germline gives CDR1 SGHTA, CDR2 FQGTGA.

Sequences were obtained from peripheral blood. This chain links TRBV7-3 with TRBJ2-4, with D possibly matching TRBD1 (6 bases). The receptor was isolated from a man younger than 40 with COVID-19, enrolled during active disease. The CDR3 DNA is TGTGCCAGCAGCTTCCCAGGGGATGGGAACATTCAGTACTTC. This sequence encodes CASSFPGDGNIQYF.